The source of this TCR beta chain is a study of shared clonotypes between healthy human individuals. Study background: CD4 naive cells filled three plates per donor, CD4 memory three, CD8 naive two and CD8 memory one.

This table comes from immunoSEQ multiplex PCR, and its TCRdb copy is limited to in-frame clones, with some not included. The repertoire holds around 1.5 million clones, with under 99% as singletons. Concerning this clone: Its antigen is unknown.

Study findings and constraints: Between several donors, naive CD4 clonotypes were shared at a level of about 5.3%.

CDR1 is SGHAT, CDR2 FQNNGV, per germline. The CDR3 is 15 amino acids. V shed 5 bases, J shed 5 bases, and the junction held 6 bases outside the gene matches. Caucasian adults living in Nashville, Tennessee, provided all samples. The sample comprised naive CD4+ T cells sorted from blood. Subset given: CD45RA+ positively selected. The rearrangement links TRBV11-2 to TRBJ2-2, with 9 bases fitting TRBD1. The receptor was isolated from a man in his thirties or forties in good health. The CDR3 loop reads CASSLQGARTGELFF. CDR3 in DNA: TGTGCCAGCAGCCTACAGGGGGCGCGGACCGGGGAGCTGTTTTTT.